This T cell receptor beta chain originates from a study of cytomegalovirus exposure and HLA in healthy donors. Background on the study: Within an early data release were 85 million or so unique TCRs drawn from HLA-typed donors. Study results and caveats: Later analysis identified 15,000 to 20,000 TCR beta sequences associated with HLA alleles, using a false discovery rate threshold of 0.05.

The PCR ran on 60 Vbeta and 13 Jbeta primers. Clones were read by immunoSEQ multiplex PCR, and TCRdb kept only the in-frame ones, dropping some. The data show roughly 120,000 clones, with around 70% seen just once and just under 8.5% held by the top ten. Notes on this clone: Its matching antigen is unknown.

The sequence was obtained from a woman aged 40 to 55 in good health and CMV-seropositive. The sequenced sample was PBMCs.

CDR3 residues: CASSSGVGGNQPQHF. In DNA form, the CDR3 reads TGCGCCAGCAGCTCAGGGGTGGGTGGCAATCAGCCCCAGCATTTT. This chain joins TRBV5-1 and TRBJ1-5; maybe TRBD1 (6 bases). Trimming took off 3 bases at V and 2 bases at J, with 12 bases between the two ends. The CDR3 is 15 residues long. Germline V gene sequence: CDR1 SGHRS, CDR2 YFSETQ.